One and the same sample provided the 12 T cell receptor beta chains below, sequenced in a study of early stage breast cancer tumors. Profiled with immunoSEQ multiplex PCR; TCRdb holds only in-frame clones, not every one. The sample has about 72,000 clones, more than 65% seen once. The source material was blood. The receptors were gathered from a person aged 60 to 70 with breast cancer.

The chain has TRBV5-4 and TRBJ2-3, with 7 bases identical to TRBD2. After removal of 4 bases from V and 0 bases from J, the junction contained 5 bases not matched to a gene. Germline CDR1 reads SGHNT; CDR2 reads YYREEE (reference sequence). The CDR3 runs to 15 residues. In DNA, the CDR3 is TGTGCCAGCAGCCCTAGCGGTCCTAGCACAGATACGCAGTATTTT. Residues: CASSPSGPSTDTQYF.

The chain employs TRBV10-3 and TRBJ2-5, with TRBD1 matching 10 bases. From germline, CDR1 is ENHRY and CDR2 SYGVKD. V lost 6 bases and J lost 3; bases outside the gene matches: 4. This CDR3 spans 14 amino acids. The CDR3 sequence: CAISRTGGEETQYF. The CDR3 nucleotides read TGTGCCATCAGCCGGACAGGGGGGGAAGAGACCCAGTACTTC.

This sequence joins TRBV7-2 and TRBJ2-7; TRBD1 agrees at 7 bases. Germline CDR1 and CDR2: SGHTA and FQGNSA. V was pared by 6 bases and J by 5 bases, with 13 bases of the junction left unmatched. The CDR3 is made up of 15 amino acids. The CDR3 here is CASSTSTHRGHEQYF. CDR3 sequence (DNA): TGTGCCAGCAGTACGAGCACCCACAGGGGCCACGAGCAGTACTTC.

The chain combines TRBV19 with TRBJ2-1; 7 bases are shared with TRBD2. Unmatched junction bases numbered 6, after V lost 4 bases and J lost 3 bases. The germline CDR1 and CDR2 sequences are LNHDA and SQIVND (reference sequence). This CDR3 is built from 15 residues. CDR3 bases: TGTGCCAGTAGTACGGCGGGAGACTTCTACAATGAGCAGTTCTTC. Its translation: CASSTAGDFYNEQFF.

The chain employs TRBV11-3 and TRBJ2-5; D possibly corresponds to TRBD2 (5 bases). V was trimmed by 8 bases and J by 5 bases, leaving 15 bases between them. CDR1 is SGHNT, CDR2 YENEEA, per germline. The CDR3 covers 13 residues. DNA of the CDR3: TGTGCCAGCCGCCTGAGGGTACTTGAGACCCAGTACTTC. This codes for CASRLRVLETQYF.

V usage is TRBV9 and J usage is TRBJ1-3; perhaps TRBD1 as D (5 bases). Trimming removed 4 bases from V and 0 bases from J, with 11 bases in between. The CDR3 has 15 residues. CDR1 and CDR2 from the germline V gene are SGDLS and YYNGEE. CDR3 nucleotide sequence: TGTGCCAGCAGCTCGACAGCCACCTCTGGAAACACCATATATTTT. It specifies CASSSTATSGNTIYF.

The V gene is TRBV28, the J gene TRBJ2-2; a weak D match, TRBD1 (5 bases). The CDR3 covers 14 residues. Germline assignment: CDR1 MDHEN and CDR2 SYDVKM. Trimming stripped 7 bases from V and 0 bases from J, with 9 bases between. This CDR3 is CASTRASNTGELFF. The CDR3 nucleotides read TGTGCCAGCACCAGGGCCTCGAACACCGGGGAGCTGTTTTTT.

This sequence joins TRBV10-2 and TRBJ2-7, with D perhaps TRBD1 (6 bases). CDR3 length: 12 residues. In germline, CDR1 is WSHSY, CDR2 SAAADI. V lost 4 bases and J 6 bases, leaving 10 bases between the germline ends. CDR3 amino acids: CASSVTGREQYF. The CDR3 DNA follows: TGCGCCAGCAGTGTAACAGGGCGCGAGCAGTACTTC.

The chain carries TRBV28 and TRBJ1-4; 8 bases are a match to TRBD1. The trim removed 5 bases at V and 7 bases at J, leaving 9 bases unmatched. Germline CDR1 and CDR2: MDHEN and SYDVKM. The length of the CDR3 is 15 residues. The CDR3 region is CASSALTGGAEKLFF. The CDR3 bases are TGTGCCAGCAGTGCACTCACAGGGGGGGCTGAAAAACTGTTTTTT.

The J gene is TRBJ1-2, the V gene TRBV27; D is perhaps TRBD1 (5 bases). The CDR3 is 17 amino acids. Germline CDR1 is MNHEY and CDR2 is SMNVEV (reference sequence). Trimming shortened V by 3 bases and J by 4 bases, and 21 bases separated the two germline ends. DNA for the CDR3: TGTGCCAGCAGTTTGAGGGCGGGGCGTAGCAAAATCTATGGCTACACCTTC. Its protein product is CASSLRAGRSKIYGYTF.

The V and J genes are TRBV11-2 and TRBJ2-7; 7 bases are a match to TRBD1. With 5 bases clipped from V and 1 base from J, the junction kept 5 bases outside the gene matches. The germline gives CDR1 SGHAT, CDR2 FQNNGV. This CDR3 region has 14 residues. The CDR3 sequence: CASSLPTGSYEQYF. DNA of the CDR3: TGTGCCAGCAGCCTCCCGACAGGGTCCTACGAGCAGTACTTC. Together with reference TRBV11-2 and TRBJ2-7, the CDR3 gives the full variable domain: EAGVAQSPRYKIIEKRQSVAFWCNPISGHATLYWYQQILGQGPKLLIQFQNNGVVDDSQLPKDRFSAERLKGVDSTLKIQPAKLEDSAVYLCASSLPTGSYEQYFGPGTRLTVT.

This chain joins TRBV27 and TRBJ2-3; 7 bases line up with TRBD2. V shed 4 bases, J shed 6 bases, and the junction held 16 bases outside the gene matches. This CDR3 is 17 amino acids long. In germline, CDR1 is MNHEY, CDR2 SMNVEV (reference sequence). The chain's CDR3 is CASSWGRVQKGSDTQYF. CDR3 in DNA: TGTGCCAGCAGTTGGGGGAGGGTTCAAAAGGGGTCGGATACGCAGTATTTT.